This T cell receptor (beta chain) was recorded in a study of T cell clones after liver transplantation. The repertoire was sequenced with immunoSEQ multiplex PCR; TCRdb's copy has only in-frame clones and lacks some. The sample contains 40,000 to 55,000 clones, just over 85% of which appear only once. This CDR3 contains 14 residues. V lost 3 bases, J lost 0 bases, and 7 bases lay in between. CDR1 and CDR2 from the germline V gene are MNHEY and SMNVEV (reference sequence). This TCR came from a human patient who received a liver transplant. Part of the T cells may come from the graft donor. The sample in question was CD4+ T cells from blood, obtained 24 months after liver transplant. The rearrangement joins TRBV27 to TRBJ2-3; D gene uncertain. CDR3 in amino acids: CASSLRPSTDTQYF. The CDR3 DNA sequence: TGTGCCAGCAGTTTGAGACCAAGCACAGATACGCAGTATTTT.